The rows below give T cell receptor beta chains drawn from one sample of a study of blood T cell repertoires in COVID-19. Profiled with immunoSEQ multiplex PCR; TCRdb holds only in-frame clones, not every one. The sample yields fewer than 250,000 clones, around 84% seen once. Sequences were obtained from peripheral blood. The source is a woman at least 80 years old with COVID-19, enrolled during active disease. CDR3s include the opening cysteine and the closing phenylalanine or tryptophan. A D gene is named only where the DNA matches it firmly. Clone size, where shown, is once, few, many, or a class for clones that have expanded.

D: TRBD2
V: TRBV7-9
size: NA
J: TRBJ2-7
CDR3: CASRGSGGRDEQYF
DNA: TGTGCCTCGAGGGGTAGCGGGGGACGTGACGAGCAGTACTTC

D: TRBD2
V: TRBV7-3
size: NA
J: TRBJ2-3
CDR3: CASSLGLAEGGTQYF
DNA: TGTGCCAGCAGCTTAGGACTAGCCGAGGGTGGTACGCAGTATTTT

D: TRBD2
V: TRBV18
size: NA
J: TRBJ2-4
CDR3: CASSRNSGGESIQYF
DNA: TGTGCCAGCTCACGGAATAGCGGGGGGGAAAGCATTCAGTACTTC

D: NA
V: TRBV10-2
size: NA
J: TRBJ2-5
CDR3: CASSESIGRGQETQYF
DNA: TGCGCCAGCAGTGAGTCGATCGGACGGGGGCAAGAGACCCAGTACTTC

D: TRBD1
V: TRBV19
size: once
J: TRBJ2-1
CDR3: CASSSPGQNYNEQFF
DNA: TGTGCCAGTAGTAGCCCGGGACAGAACTACAATGAGCAGTTCTTC

D: TRBD1
V: TRBV6-2/TRBV6-3
size: NA
J: TRBJ2-3
CDR3: CASSGTGERNTQYF
DNA: TGTGCCAGCAGCGGGACAGGGGAGCGAAATACGCAGTATTTT

D: NA
V: TRBV7-8
size: NA
J: TRBJ1-3
CDR3: CASSSGHPSSSGNTIYF
DNA: TGTGCCAGCAGCTCGGGACATCCTTCTAGCTCTGGAAACACCATATATTTT

D: NA
V: TRBV6-2/TRBV6-3
size: NA
J: TRBJ1-1
CDR3: CASSYSHRTMNTEAFF
DNA: TGTGCCAGCAGTTACTCGCACAGGACAATGAACACTGAAGCTTTCTTT

D: TRBD1
V: TRBV19
size: NA
J: TRBJ2-3
CDR3: CASSTQGSADTQYF
DNA: TGTGCCAGTAGTACACAGGGGTCGGCAGATACGCAGTATTTT

D: NA
V: TRBV10-3
size: NA
J: TRBJ1-5
CDR3: CAISEGVGPQHF
DNA: TGTGCCATCAGTGAGGGAGTTGGGCCCCAGCATTTT

D: NA
V: TRBV5-1
size: NA
J: TRBJ2-7
CDR3: CASSLVLVGEQYF
DNA: TGCGCCAGCAGCTTGGTCCTAGTCGGCGAGCAGTACTTC

D: NA
V: TRBV29-1
size: NA
J: TRBJ1-3
CDR3: CSVVGQGSGNTIYF
DNA: TGCAGCGTGGTGGGGCAGGGGAGTGGAAACACCATATATTTT

D: NA
V: TRBV5-1
size: NA
J: TRBJ2-7
CDR3: CASSLGQAFYEQYF
DNA: TGCGCCAGCAGCTTGGGCCAGGCTTTTTACGAGCAGTACTTC

D: TRBD1
V: TRBV6-5
size: NA
J: TRBJ2-5
CDR3: CASSVGGGQETQYF
DNA: TGTGCTTCGTCGGTAGGGGGCGGCCAAGAGACCCAGTACTTC

D: NA
V: TRBV6-5
size: NA
J: TRBJ1-1
CDR3: CASSYSTWEADEAFF
DNA: TGTGCCAGCAGTTACTCAACTTGGGAGGCGGATGAAGCTTTCTTT

D: TRBD2
V: TRBV5-6
size: once
J: TRBJ2-1
CDR3: CASSLILATSGGPGNEQFF
DNA: TGTGCCAGCAGCTTGATTCTGGCGACTAGCGGGGGCCCTGGGAATGAGCAGTTCTTC

D: NA
V: TRBV10-3
size: NA
J: TRBJ1-4
CDR3: CAIGLQINEKLFF
DNA: TGTGCCATCGGATTACAGATTAATGAAAAACTGTTTTTT

D: TRBD2
V: TRBV5-1
size: NA
J: TRBJ2-5
CDR3: CASSLSPNQGQLAGGGIQETQYF
DNA: TGCGCCAGCAGCTTGTCCCCGAATCAGGGCCAACTAGCGGGGGGAGGTATACAAGAGACCCAGTACTTC

D: NA
V: TRBV5-1
size: NA
J: TRBJ2-7
CDR3: CASSGRTLSYEQYF
DNA: TGCGCCAGCAGCGGCCGGACACTCTCCTACGAGCAGTACTTC

D: NA
V: TRBV14
size: NA
J: TRBJ2-5
CDR3: CASSLGGPGETQYF
DNA: TGTGCCAGCAGCCTGGGGGGACCCGGGGAGACCCAGTACTTC

D: NA
V: TRBV6-5
size: NA
J: TRBJ2-5
CDR3: CASNGSPRETQYF
DNA: TGTGCCAGCAATGGATCTCCGCGGGAGACCCAGTACTTC

D: NA
V: TRBV6-5
size: NA
J: TRBJ1-2
CDR3: CASSYSNTNYGYTF
DNA: TGTGCCAGCAGTTACTCGAACACGAACTATGGCTACACCTTC

D: NA
V: TRBV4-1
size: NA
J: TRBJ1-5
CDR3: CASSQHRGGGQPQHF
DNA: TGCGCCAGCAGCCAGCATCGTGGGGGGGGTCAGCCCCAGCATTTT

D: TRBD1
V: TRBV5-1
size: NA
J: TRBJ1-3
CDR3: CASSRGDSGSGNTIYF
DNA: TGCGCCAGCAGCAGAGGGGACAGCGGCTCTGGAAACACCATATATTTT

D: NA
V: TRBV19
size: NA
J: TRBJ1-2
CDR3: CASTPLGQGTAGYTF
DNA: TGTGCCAGTACTCCCCTGGGGCAGGGGACGGCTGGCTACACCTTC

D: NA
V: TRBV6-5
size: NA
J: TRBJ1-2
CDR3: CASSYSQGNYGYTF
DNA: TGTGCCAGCAGTTACTCCCAGGGCAACTATGGCTACACCTTC

D: NA
V: TRBV3-1/TRBV3-2
size: NA
J: TRBJ1-5
CDR3: CASSQDSGSNQPQHF
DNA: TGTGCCAGCAGCCAAGATTCCGGGAGCAATCAGCCCCAGCATTTT

D: NA
V: TRBV28
size: NA
J: TRBJ2-2
CDR3: CASSFLGGNTGELFF
DNA: TGTGCCAGCAGTTTTCTAGGGGGGAACACCGGGGAGCTGTTTTTT

D: TRBD2
V: TRBV5-1
size: many
J: TRBJ2-3
CDR3: CASSSRGGSGERTDTQYF
DNA: TGCGCCAGCAGCTCCCGTGGAGGTAGCGGGGAACGCACAGATACGCAGTATTTT

D: NA
V: TRBV7-9
size: NA
J: TRBJ1-1
CDR3: CASSRLNTEAFF
DNA: TGTGCCAGCAGCCGACTTAACACTGAAGCTTTCTTT

D: NA
V: TRBV6-1
size: NA
J: TRBJ2-1
CDR3: CASSEAGGYNEQFF
DNA: TGTGCCAGCAGTGAAGCGGGGGGTTACAATGAGCAGTTCTTC